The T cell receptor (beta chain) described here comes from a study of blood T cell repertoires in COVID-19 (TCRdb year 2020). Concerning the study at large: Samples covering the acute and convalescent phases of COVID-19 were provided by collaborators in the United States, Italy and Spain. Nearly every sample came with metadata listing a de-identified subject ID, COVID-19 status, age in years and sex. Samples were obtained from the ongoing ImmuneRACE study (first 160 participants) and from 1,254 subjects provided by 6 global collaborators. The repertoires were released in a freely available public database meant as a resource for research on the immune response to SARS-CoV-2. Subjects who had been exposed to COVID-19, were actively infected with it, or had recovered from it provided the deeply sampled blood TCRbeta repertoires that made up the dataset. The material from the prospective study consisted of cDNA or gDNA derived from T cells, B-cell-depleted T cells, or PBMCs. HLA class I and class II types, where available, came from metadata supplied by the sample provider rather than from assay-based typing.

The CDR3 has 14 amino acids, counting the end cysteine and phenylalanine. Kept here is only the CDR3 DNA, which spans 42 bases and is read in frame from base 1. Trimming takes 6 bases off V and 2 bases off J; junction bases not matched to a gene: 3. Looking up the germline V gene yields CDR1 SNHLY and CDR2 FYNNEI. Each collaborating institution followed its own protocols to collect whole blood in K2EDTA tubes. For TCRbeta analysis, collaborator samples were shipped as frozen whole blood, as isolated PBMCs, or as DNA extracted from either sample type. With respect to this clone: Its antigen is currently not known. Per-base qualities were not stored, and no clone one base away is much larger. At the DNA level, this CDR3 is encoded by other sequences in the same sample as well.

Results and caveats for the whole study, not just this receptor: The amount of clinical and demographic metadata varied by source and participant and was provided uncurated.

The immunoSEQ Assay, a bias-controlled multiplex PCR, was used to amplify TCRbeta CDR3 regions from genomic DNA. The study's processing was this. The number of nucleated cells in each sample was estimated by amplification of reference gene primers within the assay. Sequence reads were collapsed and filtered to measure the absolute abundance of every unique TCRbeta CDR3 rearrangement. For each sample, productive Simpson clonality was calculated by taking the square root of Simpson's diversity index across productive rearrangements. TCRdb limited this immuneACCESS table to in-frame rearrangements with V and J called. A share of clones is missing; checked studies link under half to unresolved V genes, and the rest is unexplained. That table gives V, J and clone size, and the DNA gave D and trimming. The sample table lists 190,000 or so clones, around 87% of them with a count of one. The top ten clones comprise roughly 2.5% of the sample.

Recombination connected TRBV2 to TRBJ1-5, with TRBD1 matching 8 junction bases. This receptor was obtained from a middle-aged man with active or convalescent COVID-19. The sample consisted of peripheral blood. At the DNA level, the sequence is TGTGCCAGCAGCGTGGACAGGGGCAATCAGCCCCAGCATTTT. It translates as CASSVDRGNQPQHF. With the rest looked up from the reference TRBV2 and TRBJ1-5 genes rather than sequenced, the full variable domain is EPEVTQTPSHQVTQMGQEVILRCVPISNHLYFYWYRQILGQKVEFLVSFYNNEISEKSEIFDDQFSVERPDGSNFTLKIRSTKLEDSAMYFCASSVDRGNQPQHFGDGTRLSIL.